These 25 T cell receptor beta chains were sequenced from one sample in a study of blood T cell repertoires in COVID-19. The data were produced by immunoSEQ multiplex PCR, yet TCRdb's version contains in-frame clones alone and is incomplete. The sample includes about 300,000 clones, around 92% of them seen just once. Sequences were obtained from PBMCs or T cells enriched from blood (not recorded which). Receptors originate from a woman between 45 and 60 years old who had been exposed to COVID-19.

This clone was recorded a few times. The chain combines TRBV18 with TRBJ1-3, with 9 bases identical to TRBD1. The J segment lost 2 bases and the V segment lost 3 bases, leaving 8 bases of the junction unmatched. The CDR3 totals 17 residues. CDR1 and CDR2 (germline): KGHSH, LQKENI. In DNA form, the CDR3 reads TGTGCCAGCTCACCGCAAACAGGGGGCCACGCTGGAAACACCATATATTTT. It specifies CASSPQTGGHAGNTIYF.

V usage is TRBV5-4 and J usage is TRBJ1-2, with 8 bases that match TRBD1. Germline V gene sequence: CDR1 SGHNT, CDR2 YYREEE (reference sequence). This CDR3 spans 16 amino acids. The V gene end was trimmed by 0 bases and the J gene end by 0 bases; junction bases not matched to a gene: 4. The CDR3 loop is CASSLAQGASNYGYTF. The CDR3 DNA sequence: TGTGCCAGCAGCTTGGCGCAGGGGGCGTCTAACTATGGCTACACCTTC.

The chain combines TRBV28 with TRBJ2-2, with no clear D. The germline V gene encodes CDR1 MDHEN and CDR2 SYDVKM. This CDR3 region has 12 residues. V was clipped by 5 bases and J by 6 bases, with 7 bases between them. The CDR3 here is CASSPSAGELFF. As DNA, the CDR3 is TGTGCCAGCAGTCCCAGTGCCGGGGAGCTGTTTTTT. The full variable domain, completed using reference TRBV28 and TRBJ2-2, is DVKVTQSSRYLVKRTGEKVFLECVQDMDHENMFWYRQDPGLGLRLIYFSYDVKMKEKGDIPEGYSVSREKKERFSLILESASTNQTSMYLCASSPSAGELFFGEGSRLTVL.

The CDR3 bases are TGTGCCAGCAGCCCGGGACTAGCGGGGGGACTCTTCTTCACAGATACGCAGTATTTT. It translates to CASSPGLAGGLFFTDTQYF. The chain recombines TRBV5-5 with TRBJ2-3, with 15 bases lining up with TRBD2. The CDR3 spans 19 residues. The V and J ends lost 4 bases and 2 bases, in that order; junction bases with no gene match: 11. Germline V gene lookup returns CDR1 SGHKS and CDR2 YYEKEE (reference sequence).

Judged by abundance, this clone is medium-sized (0.01 to 0.1%). The chain is built from TRBV19 and TRBJ1-1, with a weak D call TRBD1 (6 bases). The CDR3 contains 14 residues. V dropped 5 bases and J dropped 5 bases, with 15 bases sitting between them. Germline CDR1 LNHDA, CDR2 SQIVND (reference sequence). CDR3 DNA sequence: TGTGCCAGTAGTCCCTCGACAGGCGGGACTGAAGCTTTCTTT. Its protein is CASSPSTGGTEAFF.

The chain uses TRBV4-1 and TRBJ1-5; D is perhaps TRBD1 (5 bases). Between the trimmed V and J ends, which lost 2 bases and 3 bases, there was a span of 8 bases. The CDR3 has 14 amino acids. CDR1 and CDR2 (germline): MGHRA, YSYEKL. CDR3 nucleotide sequence: TGCGCCAGCAGCCAAACAGGCCCCAATCAGCCCCAGCATTTT. Protein sequence: CASSQTGPNQPQHF.

This rearrangement joins TRBV6-4 to TRBJ2-3; 10 bases agree with TRBD2. Per germline, CDR1 MRHNA and CDR2 SNTAGT. The V segment lost 6 bases and the J segment 1 base; nucleotides outside the gene matches: 4. This CDR3 is built from 15 residues. The CDR3: CASSLGLAGTDTQYF. CDR3 in DNA: TGTGCCAGCAGCCTAGGACTAGCGGGCACAGATACGCAGTATTTT.

The genes are TRBV5-8 and TRBJ2-7; 9 positions agree with TRBD1. CDR1 and CDR2 (germline): SGHTS, YDEGEE. Unmatched junction bases numbered 11, after V lost 5 bases and J lost 5 bases. The CDR3 extends over 15 amino acids. CDR3: CASRKPGQGSHEQYF. In DNA form, the CDR3 reads TGTGCCAGCAGAAAGCCGGGACAGGGAAGCCACGAGCAGTACTTC.

This sequence joins TRBV4-2 and TRBJ2-7; 12 bases match TRBD2. CDR1 is LGHNA, CDR2 YNFKEQ, per germline. V shed 0 bases, J shed 4 bases, and the junction held 4 bases outside the gene matches. There are 16 residues in the CDR3. The CDR3 nucleotides read TGTGCCAGCAGCCAAGATGTTACTAGCGGGGGGTACGAGCAGTACTTC. This encodes CASSQDVTSGGYEQYF.

V usage is TRBV19 and J usage is TRBJ1-5; D unclear. Trimming removed 1 base at V and 2 bases at J, with 6 bases between. CDR3 length equals 14 residues. Germline CDR1 and CDR2: LNHDA and SQIVND (reference sequence). Here the CDR3 reads CASSIVPGNQPQHF. The CDR3 DNA follows: TGTGCCAGTAGTATAGTTCCGGGCAATCAGCCCCAGCATTTT.

The rearrangement links TRBV2 to TRBJ1-5, with D maybe TRBD1 (6 bases). V dropped 10 bases and J dropped 0 bases, with 16 bases sitting between them. The CDR3 is 15 residues long. Germline V lookup: CDR1 SNHLY, CDR2 FYNNEI. The CDR3 here is CATKGGGNSNQPQHF. Written as DNA, the CDR3 is TGTGCCACCAAGGGGGGGGGCAATAGCAATCAGCCCCAGCATTTT.

The V and J genes are TRBV11-2 and TRBJ2-6; possibly TRBD2 for D (6 bases). The germline V gene encodes CDR1 SGHAT and CDR2 FQNNGV. With 0 bases removed from V and 4 bases from J, the gap between germline ends came to 13 bases. This CDR3 is 17 amino acids long. CDR3 amino acids: CASSLELAFPGANVLTF. The CDR3 DNA reads as TGTGCCAGCAGCTTAGAACTAGCTTTCCCGGGGGCCAACGTCCTGACTTTC.

The chain has TRBV19 and TRBJ2-2; TRBD2 aligns across 7 bases. The CDR3 is 14 amino acids. Germline V gives CDR1 LNHDA, CDR2 SQIVND (reference sequence). V dropped 7 bases and J dropped 3; count of bases not matched to a gene: 5. The CDR3 nucleotides are TGTGCCAGTATGGACGGGGGGTACACCGGGGAGCTGTTTTTT. As protein: CASMDGGYTGELFF.

This chain connects TRBV5-1 to TRBJ2-1, with 9 bases fitting TRBD2. CDR1 is SGHRS, CDR2 YFSETQ, per germline. This CDR3 contains 15 residues. After removal of 3 bases from V and 2 bases from J, the junction contained 3 bases not matched to a gene. The CDR3 DNA sequence: TGCGCCAGCAGCTCGACTAGCGGCCCCTACAATGAGCAGTTCTTC. Its protein is CASSSTSGPYNEQFF.

This clone turned up a few times. This chain connects TRBV28 to TRBJ1-2, with 8 bases that match TRBD1. The CDR3 is made up of 17 amino acids. CDR1 MDHEN and CDR2 SYDVKM come from the germline V gene. Germline trimming cut 5 bases from V and 6 bases from J; bases unmatched to any gene: 17. The CDR3 bases are TGTGCCAGCAGTCCTCCTCCTCCGGGGGACAGGCGACATGGCTACACCTTC. Translation: CASSPPPPGDRRHGYTF.

The CDR3 region is CASSLATGGDQPQHF. In DNA form, the CDR3 reads TGTGCCAGCAGCTTAGCGACGGGGGGGGATCAGCCCCAGCATTTT. V gene TRBV11-2 combines with J gene TRBJ1-5; D might be TRBD1 (5 bases). Looked up from germline, CDR1 is SGHAT and CDR2 is FQNNGV. The V gene lost 1 base and the J gene lost 5 bases, with 12 bases spanning the gap. The CDR3 consists of 15 residues.

The chain has TRBV5-6 and TRBJ2-2, with D tentatively TRBD1 (5 bases). Germline loops: CDR1 SGHDT, CDR2 YYEEEE. Trimming removed 1 base at V and 4 bases at J, with 11 bases between. This CDR3 has 15 amino acids. The CDR3 sequence is CASSLPGSGTGELFF. The CDR3 DNA reads TGTGCCAGCAGCTTGCCAGGGTCGGGCACCGGGGAGCTGTTTTTT.

This chain links TRBV27 with TRBJ2-5, with a possible D match to TRBD2 (6 bases). Trimming shortened V by 2 bases and J by 5 bases, and 18 bases separated the two germline ends. The CDR3 runs 16 residues. From germline, CDR1 is MNHEY and CDR2 SMNVEV (reference sequence). CDR3 sequence (DNA): TGTGCCAGCAGTTTAAAGGTCCCAGGTGGAGGGGAGACCCAGTACTTC. This sequence encodes CASSLKVPGGGETQYF.

V gene TRBV4-1 combines with J gene TRBJ2-3, with a possible D match to TRBD2 (5 bases). This CDR3 is 16 amino acids long. V lost 2 bases and J lost 0, with 12 bases in between. CDR1 is MGHRA, CDR2 YSYEKL, per germline. In DNA form, the CDR3 reads TGCGCCAGCAGCCAACCGACTATTACTAGCACAGATACGCAGTATTTT. Protein: CASSQPTITSTDTQYF.

V usage is TRBV9 and J usage is TRBJ2-3, with D possibly TRBD1 on 5 matching bases. The CDR3 runs to 15 residues. Germline assignment: CDR1 SGDLS and CDR2 YYNGEE. V lost 3 bases, J lost 2 bases, and 13 bases lay in between. The CDR3 coding sequence is TGTGCCAGCAGCGATTGGGGCCTGAACACAGATACGCAGTATTTT. Amino acid sequence: CASSDWGLNTDTQYF.

J is TRBJ2-2 and V is TRBV27; the D is unclear. Germline V gene lookup returns CDR1 MNHEY and CDR2 SMNVEV (reference sequence). The length of the CDR3 is 14 residues. V was pared by 3 bases and J by 7 bases, with 12 bases between. Here the CDR3 reads CASSLQSNYGELFF. The CDR3 DNA is TGTGCCAGCAGTTTGCAGAGTAACTACGGGGAGCTGTTTTTT.

This sequence joins TRBV4-1 and TRBJ1-6; TRBD1 matches 12 bases. Germline-derived CDR1 and CDR2 are MGHRA and YSYEKL. Losses at the gene ends were 4 bases for V and 13 bases for J; bases not matched to a gene: 11. There are 16 residues in the CDR3. CDR3 in DNA: TGCGCCAGCAGCCCCGAAAGCCGGGACAGGGGGCTTCCCCTCCACTTT. It yields the protein CASSPESRDRGLPLHF.

This chain connects TRBV28 to TRBJ1-2, with TRBD1 matching 7 bases. Germline CDR1 reads MDHEN; CDR2 reads SYDVKM. V gave up 3 bases and J gave up 4 bases; unmatched junction bases: 5. The CDR3 has 14 amino acids. CDR3 sequence (DNA): TGTGCCAGCAGTTTGGGAGGACAGGCCTATGGCTACACCTTC. Encoded protein: CASSLGGQAYGYTF.

CDR3: CASSPDRAYEQYF. The CDR3 DNA is TGCGCCAGCAGCCCGGACAGGGCTTACGAGCAGTACTTC. The chain links TRBV5-1 to TRBJ2-7; 8 bases fit TRBD1. With V trimmed by 4 bases and J by 4 bases, 4 bases remained unmatched. The CDR3 has 13 amino acids. Germline V gives CDR1 SGHRS, CDR2 YFSETQ.

This clone was observed a handful of times. The rearrangement joins TRBV12-3 or TRBV12-4 to TRBJ1-1; 11 nucleotides agree with TRBD1. This CDR3 has 13 residues. The V segment lost 6 bases and the J segment 11 bases; nucleotides outside the gene matches: 8. The CDR3 coding sequence is TGTGCCAGCAGCCATGGACAGGGGGCGGTGGCTTTCTTT. It specifies CASSHGQGAVAFF.